The following is a T cell receptor beta chain sequence with its context. Its antigen is unidentified. The time point is: pretreatment peripheral blood. Sequencing was performed with immunoSEQ multiplex PCR; in TCRdb, only in-frame clones are kept and a portion is missing. The table includes 50,000 or so clones, just over 85% detected once. These data are taken from a study of PD-L1 blockade in urothelial cancer. General study findings and limits: Durable-benefit patients expanded tumor-associated blood clones more at 3 weeks.

CDR1 SGHDN and CDR2 FVKESK come from the germline V gene. The ends lost 4 bases at V and 8 bases at J; junction bases unmatched: 4. The CDR3 length is 12 residues. The TCR sequence derives from a man aged 55 to 70 with urothelial cancer. Specimen: PBMCs, collected around atezolizumab (anti-PD-L1) treatment. This chain connects TRBV14 to TRBJ1-1, with 7 bases matching TRBD1. In DNA, the CDR3 is TGTGCCAGCAGCCGAAAACAGGGGGAAGCTTTCTTT. This codes for CASSRKQGEAFF. The full variable domain, with the rest looked up from reference TRBV14 and TRBJ1-1, is EAGVTQFPSHSVIEKGQTVTLRCDPISGHDNLYWYRRVMGKEIKFLLHFVKESKQDESGMPNNRFLAERTGGTYSTLKVQPAELEDSGVYFCASSRKQGEAFFGQGTRLTVV.